This is a list of T cell receptor beta chains from one sample in a study of vaccination effects on CD4 cells after COVID-19. This table comes from immunoSEQ multiplex PCR, and its TCRdb copy is limited to in-frame clones, with some not included. This table has more than 20,000 clones, roughly 80% appearing once. These receptors have no identified antigens. The source was CD4+ T cells from PBMCs cultured with HCoV-NL63 spike peptides, collected before COVID-19 vaccination. The receptors were sampled from a human donor who received a COVID-19 vaccine. CDR3s include the opening cysteine and the closing phenylalanine or tryptophan. D genes are given only for firm matches. The size entry is marked missing in some rows and otherwise reads once, few, many or a size class.

D gene: NA
J gene: TRBJ1-5
V gene: TRBV5-1
clone size: NA
CDR3 DNA: TGCGCCAGCAGCTTGGACGGGGGCAATCAGCCCCAGCATTTT
CDR3 protein: CASSLDGGNQPQHF

D gene: TRBD1
J gene: TRBJ2-7
V gene: TRBV6-5
clone size: NA
CDR3 DNA: TGTGCCAGCAGTTCGACAGGGGGCTTGGACGAGCAGTACTTC
CDR3 protein: CASSSTGGLDEQYF

D gene: NA
J gene: TRBJ1-1
V gene: TRBV12-5
clone size: once
CDR3 DNA: TGTGCTAGTCGGAATACCCTCATGAACACTGAAGCTTTCTTT
CDR3 protein: CASRNTLMNTEAFF

D gene: NA
J gene: TRBJ1-4
V gene: TRBV19
clone size: once
CDR3 DNA: TGTGCCAGTAGTATGTCTCTTTGGTCAGCAACTAATGAAAAACTGTTTTTT
CDR3 protein: CASSMSLWSATNEKLFF

D gene: NA
J gene: TRBJ2-2
V gene: TRBV27
clone size: NA
CDR3 DNA: TGTGCCAGCAGCGGGACGGGGAACACCGGGGAGCTGTTTTTT
CDR3 protein: CASSGTGNTGELFF

D gene: NA
J gene: TRBJ2-7
V gene: TRBV13
clone size: once
CDR3 DNA: TGTGCCAGCAGCTTAGTTGTCGGGCTTGGTAGCGTGGGTGAGCAGTACTTC
CDR3 protein: CASSLVVGLGSVGEQYF

D gene: NA
J gene: TRBJ1-3
V gene: TRBV27
clone size: NA
CDR3 DNA: TGTGCCAGCAGTGTTCCCTTTATGGGGAATGTTGCTCTCTTATTAAACACCATATATTTT
CDR3 protein: CASSVPFMGNVALLLNTIYF

D gene: NA
J gene: TRBJ1-2
V gene: TRBV11-2
clone size: NA
CDR3 DNA: TGTGCCAGCAGCCCTGTGCACGGCTATGGCTACACCTTC
CDR3 protein: CASSPVHGYGYTF

D gene: NA
J gene: TRBJ2-3
V gene: TRBV10-3
clone size: NA
CDR3 DNA: TGTGCCATCGCACCGGGCCGGAATACGCAGTATTTT
CDR3 protein: CAIAPGRNTQYF

D gene: TRBD1
J gene: TRBJ2-5
V gene: TRBV11-2
clone size: few
CDR3 DNA: TGTGCCAGCAGCTTAGATTGGGTTGGGACAGCACAAGAGACCCAGTACTTC
CDR3 protein: CASSLDWVGTAQETQYF

D gene: TRBD1
J gene: TRBJ1-2
V gene: TRBV6-5
clone size: NA
CDR3 DNA: TGTGCCAGCAGTTCCGATAGGGACAGGTTCTATGGCTACACCTTC
CDR3 protein: CASSSDRDRFYGYTF

D gene: NA
J gene: TRBJ1-1
V gene: TRBV7-9
clone size: NA
CDR3 DNA: TGTGCCAGCAGCCCACCCGCCACTGAAGCTTTCTTT
CDR3 protein: CASSPPATEAFF

D gene: NA
J gene: TRBJ2-7
V gene: TRBV4-1
clone size: NA
CDR3 DNA: TGCGCCAGCAGCGGTCGCGGCCGGTTTAGCTCCTACGAGCAGTACTTC
CDR3 protein: CASSGRGRFSSYEQYF

D gene: NA
J gene: TRBJ1-1
V gene: TRBV7-9
clone size: NA
CDR3 DNA: TGTGCCAGCAGCCCGAGGACGGGGAACACTGAAGCTTTCTTT
CDR3 protein: CASSPRTGNTEAFF

D gene: TRBD2
J gene: TRBJ2-1
V gene: TRBV29-1
clone size: NA
CDR3 DNA: TGCAGCGTTAGCGGGAGGGCCTACAATGAGCAGTTCTTC
CDR3 protein: CSVSGRAYNEQFF

D gene: NA
J gene: TRBJ2-5
V gene: TRBV2
clone size: NA
CDR3 DNA: TGTGCCAGCAGCCCCGAAAGGCGGGGGTGGACAGTAACGTACTTC
CDR3 protein: CASSPERRGWTVTYF

D gene: NA
J gene: TRBJ1-1
V gene: TRBV4-1
clone size: NA
CDR3 DNA: TGCGCCAGCAGCCAAGAAAAGGCAGGCCTAGGAGCTTTCTTT
CDR3 protein: CASSQEKAGLGAFF

D gene: NA
J gene: TRBJ1-3
V gene: TRBV25-1
clone size: few
CDR3 DNA: TGTGCCAGCAGTGAATTCAACTCTGGAAACACCATATATTTT
CDR3 protein: CASSEFNSGNTIYF

D gene: NA
J gene: TRBJ2-3
V gene: TRBV5-4
clone size: once
CDR3 DNA: TGTGCCAGCAGCCCCGGACGGGATACGCAGTATTTT
CDR3 protein: CASSPGRDTQYF

D gene: TRBD1
J gene: TRBJ1-1
V gene: TRBV7-9
clone size: NA
CDR3 DNA: TGTGCCAGCAGCTTGGGACAGGGTGAGCGCACTGAAGCTTTCTTT
CDR3 protein: CASSLGQGERTEAFF

D gene: NA
J gene: TRBJ1-4
V gene: TRBV9
clone size: NA
CDR3 DNA: TGTGCCAGCAGCGGGCCCAGGGGAGGAGATGAAAAACTGTTTTTT
CDR3 protein: CASSGPRGGDEKLFF

D gene: NA
J gene: TRBJ1-2
V gene: TRBV6-4
clone size: NA
CDR3 DNA: TGTGCCAGCAGTGAAGGGGTCTGGGCCCGGGACGGCCACTATGGCTACACCTTC
CDR3 protein: CASSEGVWARDGHYGYTF

D gene: NA
J gene: TRBJ1-1
V gene: TRBV29-1
clone size: NA
CDR3 DNA: TGCAGCGTTAGTCCGAAACTAATGAACACTGAAGCTTTCTTT
CDR3 protein: CSVSPKLMNTEAFF

D gene: NA
J gene: TRBJ2-1
V gene: TRBV6-4
clone size: few
CDR3 DNA: TGTGCCAGCAGTAGAGAAATACACGATGAGCAGTTCTTC
CDR3 protein: CASSREIHDEQFF

D gene: NA
J gene: TRBJ2-5
V gene: TRBV30
clone size: NA
CDR3 DNA: TGTGCCTGGAGGCTAGGGCGGGAGACCCAGTACTTC
CDR3 protein: CAWRLGRETQYF

D gene: NA
J gene: TRBJ1-4
V gene: TRBV18
clone size: NA
CDR3 DNA: TGTGCCAGCTCACCACAGCTAGCTAATGAAAAACTGTTTTTT
CDR3 protein: CASSPQLANEKLFF

D gene: NA
J gene: TRBJ1-2
V gene: TRBV6-5
clone size: NA
CDR3 DNA: TGTGCCAGCAGGGGGCTGTTCGGCGGCGGCGATGGCTACACCTTC
CDR3 protein: CASRGLFGGGDGYTF

D gene: TRBD1
J gene: TRBJ1-1
V gene: TRBV23-1
clone size: NA
CDR3 DNA: TGCGCCAGCAGTCATTTCACAGGGGCCGACACTGAAGCTTTCTTT
CDR3 protein: CASSHFTGADTEAFF

D gene: NA
J gene: TRBJ2-7
V gene: TRBV12-3/TRBV12-4
clone size: NA
CDR3 DNA: TGTGCCAGCAGTTTTGAGCTACGGGCGCAGTACTTC
CDR3 protein: CASSFELRAQYF

D gene: TRBD1
J gene: TRBJ1-2
V gene: TRBV18
clone size: NA
CDR3 DNA: TGTGCCAGCTCACCTCAGCGACAGGGGGGTAACTATGGCTACACCTTC
CDR3 protein: CASSPQRQGGNYGYTF

D gene: TRBD2
J gene: TRBJ2-5
V gene: TRBV9
clone size: NA
CDR3 DNA: TGTGCCAGCAGCTTTAGCGGGGGGGCCGGCCAAGAGACCCAGTACTTC
CDR3 protein: CASSFSGGAGQETQYF

D gene: TRBD1
J gene: TRBJ1-2
V gene: TRBV7-9
clone size: NA
CDR3 DNA: TGTGCCAGCAGCTCCGGACAGGGGGCGCTTGGCTATGGCTACACCTTC
CDR3 protein: CASSSGQGALGYGYTF

D gene: NA
J gene: TRBJ2-2
V gene: TRBV30
clone size: NA
CDR3 DNA: TGTGCCTGGAGTGAAGGACCTAAGAACACCGGGGAGCTGTTTTTT
CDR3 protein: CAWSEGPKNTGELFF

D gene: NA
J gene: TRBJ2-3
V gene: TRBV11-2
clone size: NA
CDR3 DNA: TGTGCCAGCAGCGGGGGGGGGCTAGGGCCCTTCACAGATACGCAGTATTTT
CDR3 protein: CASSGGGLGPFTDTQYF

D gene: TRBD2
J gene: TRBJ2-3
V gene: TRBV6-5
clone size: NA
CDR3 DNA: TGTGCCAGCAGGACCGGGGGGACTCAGGATACGCAGTATTTT
CDR3 protein: CASRTGGTQDTQYF

D gene: NA
J gene: TRBJ2-5
V gene: TRBV2
clone size: NA
CDR3 DNA: TGTGCCAGTTCACAGGACGCTGGGGAGACCCAGTACTTC
CDR3 protein: CASSQDAGETQYF

D gene: TRBD1
J gene: TRBJ1-4
V gene: TRBV29-1
clone size: NA
CDR3 DNA: TGCAGCGGGGGACAGGGGAATGAAAAACTGTTTTTT
CDR3 protein: CSGGQGNEKLFF

D gene: NA
J gene: TRBJ2-5
V gene: TRBV10-3
clone size: once
CDR3 DNA: TGTGCCATCAGGAACCCGATTCAAGAGACCCAGTACTTC
CDR3 protein: CAIRNPIQETQYF

D gene: NA
J gene: TRBJ1-2
V gene: TRBV12-3/TRBV12-4
clone size: NA
CDR3 DNA: TGTGCCAGCAGTTCGGCCGGGGACTATGGCTACACCTTC
CDR3 protein: CASSSAGDYGYTF

D gene: TRBD2
J gene: TRBJ2-2
V gene: TRBV5-1
clone size: few
CDR3 DNA: TGCGCCAGCAGCGGCGGGACTAGCCGCACCGGGGAGCTGTTTTTT
CDR3 protein: CASSGGTSRTGELFF

D gene: TRBD2
J gene: TRBJ2-7
V gene: TRBV5-4
clone size: NA
CDR3 DNA: TGTGCCAGCAGCCCTGGGACTAGCGGGCCCCACGAGCAGTACTTC
CDR3 protein: CASSPGTSGPHEQYF

D gene: TRBD1
J gene: TRBJ2-5
V gene: TRBV29-1
clone size: NA
CDR3 DNA: TGCAGCGTTGATTCCCCGACAGGGATCCAAGAGACCCAGTACTTC
CDR3 protein: CSVDSPTGIQETQYF

D gene: NA
J gene: TRBJ2-2
V gene: TRBV7-9
clone size: NA
CDR3 DNA: TGTGCCAGCAGCTTAGTAGGGAACACCGGGGAGCTGTTTTTT
CDR3 protein: CASSLVGNTGELFF

D gene: NA
J gene: TRBJ1-4
V gene: TRBV18
clone size: NA
CDR3 DNA: TGTGCCAGCTCACCACCCGGACAAATTAATGAAAAACTGTTTTTT
CDR3 protein: CASSPPGQINEKLFF

D gene: NA
J gene: TRBJ2-6
V gene: TRBV5-4
clone size: NA
CDR3 DNA: TGTGCCAGCAGCTTGGGTAGGGCTGGGGCCAACGTCCTGACTTTC
CDR3 protein: CASSLGRAGANVLTF

D gene: NA
J gene: TRBJ2-7
V gene: TRBV6-1
clone size: few
CDR3 DNA: TGTGCCAGCAGTGAAGAGGGAGTCAGAATCCCCTACGAGCAGTACTTC
CDR3 protein: CASSEEGVRIPYEQYF

D gene: NA
J gene: TRBJ1-2
V gene: TRBV12-3/TRBV12-4
clone size: NA
CDR3 DNA: TGTGCCAGCAGTCTTCGTAACTATGGCTACACCTTC
CDR3 protein: CASSLRNYGYTF

D gene: TRBD2
J gene: TRBJ2-4
V gene: TRBV5-4
clone size: once
CDR3 DNA: TGTGCCAGCAGCGCTAGCGGGGGGACAGCCAAAAACATTCAGTACTTC
CDR3 protein: CASSASGGTAKNIQYF

D gene: TRBD2
J gene: TRBJ2-3
V gene: TRBV5-1
clone size: NA
CDR3 DNA: TGCGCCACCACGACTAGCGGGAGGGGCAGTGATACGCAGTATTTT
CDR3 protein: CATTTSGRGSDTQYF

D gene: NA
J gene: TRBJ1-2
V gene: TRBV5-1
clone size: NA
CDR3 DNA: TGCGCCAGCAGCTTGGGAGCCGGGGCGGGCTACACCTTC
CDR3 protein: CASSLGAGAGYTF

D gene: NA
J gene: TRBJ1-2
V gene: TRBV9
clone size: NA
CDR3 DNA: TGTGCCAGCAGCGTAGAACCAAGCTATGGCTACACCTTC
CDR3 protein: CASSVEPSYGYTF